This T cell receptor beta chain was identified in a study of shared clonotypes between healthy human individuals. This CDR3 comprises 13 residues. Germline V gene lookup returns CDR1 SNHLY and CDR2 FYNNEI. V shed 5 bases and J shed 6 bases, with 11 bases lying between them. The method was immunoSEQ multiplex PCR; TCRdb's version includes in-frame clones alone and lacks a portion of them. This table has about 490,000 clones, about 80% appearing once. The chain recombines TRBV2 with TRBJ1-5; D gene unclear. Sequenced: PBMCs. This clonotype originated in a woman aged 35 to 49 in good health. Some clones in this sample may be carry-over from other donors' samples. The CDR3: CASSREVRQPQHF. CDR3 nucleotide sequence: TGTGCCAGCAGTAGGGAGGTGCGTCAGCCCCAGCATTTT.